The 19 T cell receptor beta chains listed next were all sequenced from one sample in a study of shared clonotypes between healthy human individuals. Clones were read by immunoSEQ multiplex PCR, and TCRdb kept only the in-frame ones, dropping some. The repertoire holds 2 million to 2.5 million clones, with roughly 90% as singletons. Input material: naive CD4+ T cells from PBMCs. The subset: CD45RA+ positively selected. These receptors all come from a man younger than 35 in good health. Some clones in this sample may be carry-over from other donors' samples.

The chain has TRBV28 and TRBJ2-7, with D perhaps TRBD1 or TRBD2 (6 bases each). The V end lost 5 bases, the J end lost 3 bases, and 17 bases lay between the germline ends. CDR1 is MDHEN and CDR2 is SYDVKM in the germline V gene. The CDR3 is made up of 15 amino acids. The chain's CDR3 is CASSASGASYYEQYF. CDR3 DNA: TGTGCCAGCAGTGCCTCGGGGGCTTCGTACTACGAGCAGTACTTC.

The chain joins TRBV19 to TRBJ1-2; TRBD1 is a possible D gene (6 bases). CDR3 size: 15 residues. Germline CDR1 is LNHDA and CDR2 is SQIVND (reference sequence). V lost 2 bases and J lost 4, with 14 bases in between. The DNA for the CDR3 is TGTGCCAGTAGTATAAGCGGACAGCCTTCCTATGGCTACACCTTC. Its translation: CASSISGQPSYGYTF.

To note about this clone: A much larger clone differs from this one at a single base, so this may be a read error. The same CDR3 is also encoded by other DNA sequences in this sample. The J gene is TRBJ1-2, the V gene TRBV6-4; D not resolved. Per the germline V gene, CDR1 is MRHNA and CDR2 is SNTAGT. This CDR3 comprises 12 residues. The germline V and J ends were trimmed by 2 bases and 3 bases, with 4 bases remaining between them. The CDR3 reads CASSDRDYGYTF. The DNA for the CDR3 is TGTGCCAGCAGTGACAGGGACTATGGCTACACCTTC.

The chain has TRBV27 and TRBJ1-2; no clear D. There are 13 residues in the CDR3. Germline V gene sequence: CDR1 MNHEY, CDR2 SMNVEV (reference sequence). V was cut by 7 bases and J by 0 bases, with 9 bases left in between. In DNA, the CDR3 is TGTGCCAGCAAGGGCACCTCTAACTATGGCTACACCTTC. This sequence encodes CASKGTSNYGYTF.

For the CDR3, the DNA is TGTGCCAGCAGCTTGGGGACTAGCGGGAGGGCAGGGGTGACCCAGTACTTC. This gives the protein CASSLGTSGRAGVTQYF. This chain links TRBV7-3 with TRBJ2-5, with 16 bases fitting TRBD2. V lost 3 bases, J lost 7 bases, and 8 bases stayed unmatched. The length of the CDR3 is 17 residues. Looked up from germline, CDR1 is SGHTA and CDR2 is FQGTGA.

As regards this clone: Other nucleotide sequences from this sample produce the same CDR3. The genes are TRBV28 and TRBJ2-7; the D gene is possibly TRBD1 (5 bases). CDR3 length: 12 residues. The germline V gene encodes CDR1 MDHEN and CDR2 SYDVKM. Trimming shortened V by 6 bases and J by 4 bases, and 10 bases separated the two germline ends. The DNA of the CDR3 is TGTGCCAGCAGCAGTGGGGCTTACGAGCAGTACTTC. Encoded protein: CASSSGAYEQYF.

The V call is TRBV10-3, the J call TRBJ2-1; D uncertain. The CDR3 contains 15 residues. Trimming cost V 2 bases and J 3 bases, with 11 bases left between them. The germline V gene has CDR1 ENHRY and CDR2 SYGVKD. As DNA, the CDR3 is TGTGCCATCAGTGAGAACCTTGGGATCTACAATGAGCAGTTCTTC. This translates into CAISENLGIYNEQFF.

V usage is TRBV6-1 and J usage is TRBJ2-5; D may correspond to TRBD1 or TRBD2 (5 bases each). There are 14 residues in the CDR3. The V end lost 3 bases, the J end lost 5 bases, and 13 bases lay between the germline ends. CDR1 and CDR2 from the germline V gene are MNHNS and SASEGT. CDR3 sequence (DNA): TGTGCCAGCAGTGAGAACCCATGGGGGGAGACCCAGTACTTC. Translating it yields CASSENPWGETQYF.

The CDR3 loop is CASSSGPKSAQHF. The CDR3 nucleotides are TGTGCCAGCAGCTCCGGGCCCAAATCGGCCCAGCATTTT. The chain links TRBV6-8 to TRBJ1-5; no definite D call. The germline CDR1 and CDR2 sequences are MNHGY and SAAAGT. The CDR3 runs 13 residues. The V gene lost 6 bases and the J gene lost 11 bases, with 17 bases spanning the gap.

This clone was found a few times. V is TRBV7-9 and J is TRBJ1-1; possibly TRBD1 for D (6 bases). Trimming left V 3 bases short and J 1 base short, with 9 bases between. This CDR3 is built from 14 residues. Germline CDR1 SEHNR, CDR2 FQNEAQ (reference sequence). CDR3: CASSFQTGNTEAFF. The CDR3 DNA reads TGTGCCAGCAGCTTTCAGACAGGGAACACTGAAGCTTTCTTT.

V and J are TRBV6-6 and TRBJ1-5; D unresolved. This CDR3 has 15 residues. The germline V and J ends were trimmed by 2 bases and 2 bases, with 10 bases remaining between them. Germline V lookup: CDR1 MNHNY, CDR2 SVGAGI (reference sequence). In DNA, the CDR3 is TGTGCCAGCAGTTACGTGGGCAATGGCAATCAGCCCCAGCATTTT. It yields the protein CASSYVGNGNQPQHF.

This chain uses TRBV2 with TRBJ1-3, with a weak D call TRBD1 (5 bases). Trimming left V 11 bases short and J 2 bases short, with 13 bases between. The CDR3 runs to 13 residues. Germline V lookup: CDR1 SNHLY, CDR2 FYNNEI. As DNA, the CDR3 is TGTGCCCTCCTTTTGGGGGCTGGAAACACCATATATTTT. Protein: CALLLGAGNTIYF.

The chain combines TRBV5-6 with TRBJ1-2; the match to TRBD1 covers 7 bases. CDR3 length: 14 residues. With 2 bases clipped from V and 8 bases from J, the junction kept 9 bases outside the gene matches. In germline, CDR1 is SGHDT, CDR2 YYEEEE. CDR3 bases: TGTGCCAGCAGCTTCCCGGGACAGACAAACGGCTACACCTTC. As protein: CASSFPGQTNGYTF. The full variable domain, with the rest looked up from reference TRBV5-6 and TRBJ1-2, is DAGVTQSPTHLIKTRGQQVTLRCSPKSGHDTVSWYQQALGQGPQFIFQYYEEEERQRGNFPDRFSGHQFPNYSSELNVNALLLGDSALYLCASSFPGQTNGYTFGSGTRLTVV.

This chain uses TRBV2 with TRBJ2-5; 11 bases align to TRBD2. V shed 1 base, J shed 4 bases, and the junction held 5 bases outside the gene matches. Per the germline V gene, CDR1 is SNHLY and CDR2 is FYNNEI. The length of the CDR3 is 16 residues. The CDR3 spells CASSEGVAGGVETQYF. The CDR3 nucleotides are TGTGCCAGCAGTGAAGGGGTAGCGGGAGGGGTAGAGACCCAGTACTTC.

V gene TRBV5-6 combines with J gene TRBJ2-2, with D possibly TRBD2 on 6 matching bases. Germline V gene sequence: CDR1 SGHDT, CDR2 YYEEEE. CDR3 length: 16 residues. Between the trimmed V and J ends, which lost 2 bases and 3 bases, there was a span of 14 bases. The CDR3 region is CASSLKGASDTGELFF. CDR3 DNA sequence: TGTGCCAGCAGCTTAAAAGGGGCTAGCGACACCGGGGAGCTGTTTTTT.

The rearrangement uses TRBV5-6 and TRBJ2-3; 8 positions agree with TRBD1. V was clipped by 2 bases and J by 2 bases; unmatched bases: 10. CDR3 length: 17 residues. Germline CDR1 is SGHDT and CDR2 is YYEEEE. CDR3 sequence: CASSFNQGASLTDTQYF. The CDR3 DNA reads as TGTGCCAGCAGCTTCAATCAGGGGGCAAGTCTCACAGATACGCAGTATTTT. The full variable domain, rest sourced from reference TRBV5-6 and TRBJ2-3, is DAGVTQSPTHLIKTRGQQVTLRCSPKSGHDTVSWYQQALGQGPQFIFQYYEEEERQRGNFPDRFSGHQFPNYSSELNVNALLLGDSALYLCASSFNQGASLTDTQYFGPGTRLTVL.

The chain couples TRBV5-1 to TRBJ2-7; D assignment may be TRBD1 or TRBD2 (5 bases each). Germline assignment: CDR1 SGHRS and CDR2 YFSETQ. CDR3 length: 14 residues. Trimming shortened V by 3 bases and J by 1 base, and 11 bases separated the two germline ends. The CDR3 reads CASSSGDGSYEQYF. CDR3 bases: TGCGCCAGCAGCTCTGGGGACGGATCCTACGAGCAGTACTTC.

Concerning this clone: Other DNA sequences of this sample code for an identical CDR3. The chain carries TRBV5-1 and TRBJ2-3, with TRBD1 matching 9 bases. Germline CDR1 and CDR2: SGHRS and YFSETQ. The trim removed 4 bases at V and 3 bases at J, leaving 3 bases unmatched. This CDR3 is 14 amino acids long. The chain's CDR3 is CASSIGQGTDTQYF. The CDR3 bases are TGCGCCAGCAGCATCGGACAGGGGACAGATACGCAGTATTTT.

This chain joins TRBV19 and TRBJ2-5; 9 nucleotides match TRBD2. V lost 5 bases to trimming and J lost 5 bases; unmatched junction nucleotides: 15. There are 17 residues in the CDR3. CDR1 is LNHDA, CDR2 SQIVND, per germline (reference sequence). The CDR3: CASSPQKTAGGWETQYF. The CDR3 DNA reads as TGTGCCAGTAGTCCGCAAAAAACGGCGGGAGGGTGGGAGACCCAGTACTTC.